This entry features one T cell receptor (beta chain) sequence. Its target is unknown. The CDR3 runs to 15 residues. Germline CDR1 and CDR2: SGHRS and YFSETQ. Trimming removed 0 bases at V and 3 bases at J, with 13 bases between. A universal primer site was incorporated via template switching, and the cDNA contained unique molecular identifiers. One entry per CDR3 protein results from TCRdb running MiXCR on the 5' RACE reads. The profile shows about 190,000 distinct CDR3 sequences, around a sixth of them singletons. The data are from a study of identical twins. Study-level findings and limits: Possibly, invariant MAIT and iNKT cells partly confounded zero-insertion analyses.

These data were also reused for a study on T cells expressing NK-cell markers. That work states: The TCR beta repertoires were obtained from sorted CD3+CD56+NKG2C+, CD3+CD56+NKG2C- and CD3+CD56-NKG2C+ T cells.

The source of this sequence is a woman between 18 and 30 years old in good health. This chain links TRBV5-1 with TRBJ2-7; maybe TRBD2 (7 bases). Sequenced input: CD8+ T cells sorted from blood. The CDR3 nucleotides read TGCGCCAGCAGCTTGGAGGGGGGGCCGGTCTACGAGCAGTACTTC. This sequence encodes CASSLEGGPVYEQYF. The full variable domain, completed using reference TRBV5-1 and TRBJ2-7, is KAGVTQTPRYLIKTRGQQVTLSCSPISGHRSVSWYQQTPGQGLQFLFEYFSETQRNKGNFPGRFSGRQFSNSRSEMNVSTLELGDSALYLCASSLEGGPVYEQYFGPGTRLTVT.